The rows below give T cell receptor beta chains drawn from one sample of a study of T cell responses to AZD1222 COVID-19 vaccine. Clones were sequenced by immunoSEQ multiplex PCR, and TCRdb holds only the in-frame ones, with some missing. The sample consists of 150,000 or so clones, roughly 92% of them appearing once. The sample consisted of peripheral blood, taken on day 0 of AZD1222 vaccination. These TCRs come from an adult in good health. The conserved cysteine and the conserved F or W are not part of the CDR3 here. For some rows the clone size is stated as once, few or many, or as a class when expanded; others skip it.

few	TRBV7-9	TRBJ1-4	ASSLGVGSTNEKLF
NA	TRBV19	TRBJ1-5	ASSIAAGISNQPQH
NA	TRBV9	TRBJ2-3	ASSAQTSGEKTQY
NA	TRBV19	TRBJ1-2	ASSISAGEYYGYT
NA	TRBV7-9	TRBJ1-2	ASSLVRPRNYGYT
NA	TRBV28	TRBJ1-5	ASSLRGHQPQH
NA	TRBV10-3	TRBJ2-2	AISENGVDTGELF
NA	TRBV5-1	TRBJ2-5	ASSFRKGGETQY
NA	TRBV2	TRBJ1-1	ASAGQGTNTEAF
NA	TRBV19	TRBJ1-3	ASSPPGLTSPANTIY
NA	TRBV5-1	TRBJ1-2	ASSLPGQGYGYT
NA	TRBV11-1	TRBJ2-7	ASSARAGLSPYEQY
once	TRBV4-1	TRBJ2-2	ASSQETTLAGGPSGELF
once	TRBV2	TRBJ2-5	ASSEAYGTEQETQY
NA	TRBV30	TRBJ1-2	AWSGSGQGDYGYT
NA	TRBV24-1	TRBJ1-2	ATSDGTMAYGYT
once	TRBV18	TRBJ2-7	ASSPGTSWAEQY
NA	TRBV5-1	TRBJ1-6	ASSFFGGGSPLH
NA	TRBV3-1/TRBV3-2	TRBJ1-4	ASSQSPPGYEKLF
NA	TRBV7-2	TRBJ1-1	ASSLVTANTEAF